This TCR beta chain came from a study of CD8+CD57+ T cells in acquired aplastic anemia. About the research overall: DNA per sorted CD4+ or CD8+ sample ranged about 0.2 to 30 ug, averaging approximately 3.3 ug.

In patients chosen for sequencing, flow cytometry had shown CD8+CD57+ cell expansion. No patient had been given any therapy when blood was sampled. A word on this clonotype: Its antigen is still unknown. The junction does not match germline at one end; this may be a read error.

Per germline, CDR1 SGHRS and CDR2 YFSETQ. The CDR3 runs 13 residues. Whole-study results and caveats: Patients shared under 30 CD8+ CDR3 sequences with controls.

Genomic DNA constituted the template upon which TCR beta VDJ and CDR3 profiling was performed. In TCRdb, the reads were re-called with MiXCR into one record per CDR3 protein. Here the sample spans 200,000 to 300,000 distinct CDR3 sequences, approximately 86% being singletons. Source material: sorted CD4+, CD8+, or CD8+CD57+ T cells (not recorded which) from PBMCs. The rearrangement uses TRBV5-1 and TRBJ2-3; D is possibly TRBD1 (6 bases). The TCR sequence derives from a human donor with aplastic anemia. CDR3 region: CASSSSRGNTQYF. For the CDR3, the DNA is TGTGCCAGCAGCTCAAGCAGGGGCAACACGCAGTATTTT.